The 15 T cell receptor beta chains below come from one sample, sequenced in a study of cytomegalovirus exposure and HLA in healthy donors. The PCR ran on 60 Vbeta and 13 Jbeta primers. The data were produced by immunoSEQ multiplex PCR, yet TCRdb's version contains in-frame clones alone and is incomplete. The sample has over 100,000 clones, roughly 88% seen once. Sequencing input: PBMCs. Receptor source: a woman between 18 and 29 years old in good health and CMV-seropositive.

The V call is TRBV6-4, the J call TRBJ2-1; TRBD2 matches 10 bases. This CDR3 comprises 16 residues. The trim removed 4 bases at V and 2 bases at J, leaving 5 bases unmatched. CDR1 and CDR2 from the germline V gene are MRHNA and SNTAGT. CDR3 nucleotide sequence: TGTGCCAGCAGTGTCGTACTAGCGGGGACCTACAATGAGCAGTTCTTC. This encodes CASSVVLAGTYNEQFF.

This chain links TRBV9 with TRBJ1-2; tentative D call: TRBD1 (5 bases). In germline, CDR1 is SGDLS, CDR2 YYNGEE. The CDR3 totals 15 residues. Trimming shortened V by 6 bases and J by 3 bases, and 18 bases separated the two germline ends. The CDR3 sequence is CASNLRGEVDYGYTF. CDR3 nucleotide sequence: TGTGCCAGCAACCTACGGGGGGAGGTTGACTATGGCTACACCTTC.

The chain uses TRBV2 and TRBJ2-3; D is unresolved. Germline V gene sequence: CDR1 SNHLY, CDR2 FYNNEI. CDR3 size: 11 residues. V shed 8 bases and J shed 2 bases, with 5 bases lying between them. The CDR3: CASLYTDTQYF. The CDR3 DNA is TGTGCCAGCCTTTACACAGATACGCAGTATTTT.

The chain recombines TRBV6-1 with TRBJ1-3; 7 bases line up with TRBD1. There are 15 residues in the CDR3. With 1 base clipped from V and 1 base from J, the junction kept 1 base outside the gene matches. In germline, CDR1 is MNHNS, CDR2 SASEGT. The CDR3 loop reads CASSEVRGSGNTIYF. In DNA, the CDR3 is TGTGCCAGCAGTGAAGTCAGGGGGTCTGGAAACACCATATATTTT.

This chain joins TRBV5-4 and TRBJ1-2, with D unresolved. Trimming shortened V by 2 bases and J by 4 bases, and 9 bases separated the two germline ends. Germline V gene sequence: CDR1 SGHNT, CDR2 YYREEE (reference sequence). The length of the CDR3 is 13 residues. For the CDR3, the DNA is TGTGCCAGCAGCTTTGGCGGGAGCTATGGCTACACCTTC. Its translation is CASSFGGSYGYTF. Drawing the rest from reference TRBV5-4 and TRBJ1-2, the complete variable domain is ETGVTQSPTHLIKTRGQQVTLRCSSQSGHNTVSWYQQALGQGPQFIFQYYREEENGRGNFPPRFSGLQFPNYSSELNVNALELDDSALYLCASSFGGSYGYTFGSGTRLTVV.

The gene calls are TRBV7-9 and TRBJ2-7; D might be TRBD1 (9 bases). Trimming removed 4 bases from V and 5 bases from J, with 30 bases in between. Looked up from germline, CDR1 is SEHNR and CDR2 is FQNEAQ (reference sequence). The CDR3 is 19 residues long. The CDR3: CASSSAGGSPGQGGNEQYF. For the CDR3, the DNA is TGTGCCAGCAGCTCCGCGGGGGGAAGTCCGGGACAGGGAGGGAACGAGCAGTACTTC.

The chain recombines TRBV27 with TRBJ2-5; a possible D gene is TRBD2 (5 bases). Judging by the DNA end, TRBJ2-7 fits better; the J call may be wrong. CDR3 size: 14 residues. The germline CDR1 and CDR2 sequences are MNHEY and SMNVEV (reference sequence). DNA of the CDR3: TGTGCCAGCAGTCCCCAAATGGACTTTTACGAGCAGTACTTC. Protein product: CASSPQMDFYEQYF.

The chain carries TRBV6-1 and TRBJ2-7; TRBD1 aligns across 7 bases. The CDR3 is 14 amino acids. J was trimmed by 0 bases and V by 4 bases; bases with no gene match: 3. In germline, CDR1 is MNHNS, CDR2 SASEGT. The CDR3 nucleotides read TGTGCCAGCAGTGGGGACAGTTACTCCTACGAGCAGTACTTC. It translates to CASSGDSYSYEQYF.

The chain carries TRBV6-4 and TRBJ2-6; maybe TRBD1 (6 bases). V was cut by 6 bases and J by 1 base, with 10 bases left in between. Germline V gives CDR1 MRHNA, CDR2 SNTAGT. The CDR3 covers 15 residues. In DNA, the CDR3 is TGTGCCAGCAGCTCGCAGGGGTCTGGGGCCAACGTCCTGACTTTC. Residues: CASSSQGSGANVLTF.

V is TRBV5-1 and J is TRBJ2-1; 8 bases fit TRBD2. The J segment lost 4 bases and the V segment lost 0 bases, leaving 12 bases of the junction unmatched. CDR1 SGHRS and CDR2 YFSETQ come from the germline V gene. The CDR3 extends over 18 amino acids. CDR3 sequence (DNA): TGCGCCAGCAGCTTGGGAAGCAGCGGGGGAGGTCCTTACAATGAGCAGTTCTTC. Encoded protein: CASSLGSSGGGPYNEQFF.

V is TRBV7-9 and J is TRBJ1-1; D unclear. V lost 4 bases to trimming and J lost 1 base, with 13 bases between them. The germline V gene has CDR1 SEHNR and CDR2 FQNEAQ (reference sequence). The CDR3 totals 15 residues. Here the CDR3 DNA reads TGTGCCAGCAGCTCCGGTAGCGGGAAGAACACTGAAGCTTTCTTT. It is translated as CASSSGSGKNTEAFF.

This clone was recorded only once. The V call is TRBV11-2, the J call TRBJ1-6; 7 bases align to TRBD1. J was trimmed by 8 bases and V by 8 bases; bases with no gene match: 0. Germline CDR1 reads SGHAT; CDR2 reads FQNNGV. The CDR3 totals 11 residues. The CDR3 region has the DNA TGTGCCAGCCAGGGGGATTCACCCCTCCACTTT. It encodes CASQGDSPLHF. The variable domain in full, with the rest retrieved from reference TRBV11-2 and TRBJ1-6, is EAGVAQSPRYKIIEKRQSVAFWCNPISGHATLYWYQQILGQGPKLLIQFQNNGVVDDSQLPKDRFSAERLKGVDSTLKIQPAKLEDSAVYLCASQGDSPLHFGNGTRLTVT.

The chain uses TRBV9 and TRBJ2-4; a possible D gene is TRBD2 (5 bases). Trimming pared 3 bases from V and 0 bases from J, leaving 7 bases between. This CDR3 has 14 amino acids. The germline V gene encodes CDR1 SGDLS and CDR2 YYNGEE. The CDR3 protein is CASSAGVAKNIQYF. The CDR3 DNA is TGTGCCAGCAGCGCCGGGGTAGCCAAAAACATTCAGTACTTC.

The rearrangement links TRBV28 to TRBJ1-2, with 7 bases aligning to TRBD1. The junction had 8 bases not matched to a gene; V was cut back by 5 bases and J by 5 bases. In germline, CDR1 is MDHEN, CDR2 SYDVKM. This CDR3 contains 14 residues. The CDR3 DNA sequence: TGTGCCAGCAGTCCTACGGGACAGAGGTATGGCTACACCTTC. Its translation: CASSPTGQRYGYTF.

The gene calls are TRBV29-1 and TRBJ2-3; TRBD1 matches at 7 bases. J was trimmed by 5 bases and V by 5 bases; bases with no gene match: 4. This CDR3 spans 12 amino acids. From germline, CDR1 is SQVTM and CDR2 ANQGSEA. The DNA of the CDR3 is TGCAGCGTTTACCAGGGGGAAGATACGCAGTATTTT. Amino acid sequence: CSVYQGEDTQYF.